A single sample gave rise to the 25 T cell receptor beta chains below, sequenced in a study of cytomegalovirus exposure and HLA in healthy donors (dated by TCRdb to about 2017). Library prep was done by the immunoSEQ multiplex PCR assay. For the multiplex PCR, a mixture combining 60 forward primers for TCR Vbeta segments and 13 reverse primers for TCR Jbeta segments was used. This is the immuneACCESS table as TCRdb keeps it, with only in-frame sequences that have V and J called. A part of the clones is gone; compared with another copy, unresolved V genes explain less than half, and the rest is unexplained. Counted in this sample were some 200,000 clones; around 80% of them appeared once. About 1.7% of the sample is taken by the ten largest. Sequencing was done on a sample of PBMCs. These receptors were obtained from a man between 45 and 60 years old in good health and CMV-seronegative.

The V call is TRBV5-1, the J call TRBJ2-1; D not certain. Germline V lookup: CDR1 SGHRS, CDR2 YFSETQ. Trimming took 2 bases from V and 0 from J, leaving 9 bases between them. The length of the CDR3 is 15 residues. The chain's CDR3 is CASSLRVDSYNEQFF. CDR3 coding DNA: TGCGCCAGCAGCTTACGGGTAGACTCCTACAATGAGCAGTTCTTC.

This clone has more than one count but fewer than ten. The chain combines TRBV7-2 with TRBJ2-7; 7 nucleotides agree with TRBD1. Trimming took 5 bases from V and 5 from J; bases not matched to a gene: 9. In germline, CDR1 is SGHTA, CDR2 FQGNSA. The length of the CDR3 is 14 residues. The DNA of the CDR3 is TGTGCCAGCAGCGTTAGAAGGGGGACAGACGAGCAGTACTTC. Translating gives CASSVRRGTDEQYF. The variable domain in full, with the rest retrieved from reference TRBV7-2 and TRBJ2-7, is GAGVSQSPSNKVTEKGKDVELRCDPISGHTALYWYRQSLGQGLEFLIYFQGNSAPDKSGLPSDRFSAERTGGSVSTLTIQRTQQEDSAVYLCASSVRRGTDEQYFGPGTRLTVT.

The V call is TRBV29-1, the J call TRBJ2-1; D ambiguous. V lost 2 bases to trimming and J lost 5 bases, with 4 bases between them. The CDR3 totals 11 residues. Germline V gene data show CDR1 as SQVTM and CDR2 as ANQGSEA. The DNA of the CDR3 is TGCAGCGTTGAACAGAACAATGAGCAGTTCTTC. Its protein product is CSVEQNNEQFF.

The chain employs TRBV18 and TRBJ1-1; 7 bases are a match to TRBD1. This CDR3 is 15 amino acids long. Trimming cost V 1 base and J 0 bases; bases outside gene matches: 2. CDR1 and CDR2 (germline): KGHSH, LQKENI. Here the CDR3 DNA reads TGTGCCAGCTCACCACAGGGGGCCGTGAACACTGAAGCTTTCTTT. Translating gives CASSPQGAVNTEAFF.

This sequence joins TRBV6-5 and TRBJ2-6; TRBD1 might be the D (5 bases). The CDR3 has 15 residues. Trimming stripped 5 bases from V and 2 bases from J, with 10 bases between. In germline, CDR1 is MNHEY, CDR2 SVGAGI. The CDR3 region has the DNA TGTGCCAGCAGTGCAGACAGAGCTGGGGCCAACGTCCTGACTTTC. As protein: CASSADRAGANVLTF.

This chain uses TRBV19 with TRBJ1-5; D may be TRBD1 (5 bases). V dropped 0 bases and J dropped 9 bases, with 12 bases sitting between them. CDR3 length equals 14 residues. Germline lookup yields CDR1 LNHDA and CDR2 SQIVND (reference sequence). The CDR3 protein is CASSIEMGQGPQHF. The DNA of the CDR3 is TGTGCCAGTAGTATAGAGATGGGGCAGGGGCCCCAGCATTTT.

This clone was seen just once. The chain carries TRBV7-3 and TRBJ2-3; D may be TRBD1 (6 bases). CDR3 size: 16 residues. V lost 4 bases and J 2 bases, leaving 16 bases between the germline ends. The germline V gene encodes CDR1 SGHTA and CDR2 FQGTGA. In DNA, the CDR3 is TGTGCCAGCAGCTCGGGACCGGGACACGACACAGATACGCAGTATTTT. Translated, it gives CASSSGPGHDTDTQYF.

The chain combines TRBV11-2 with TRBJ1-6, with 9 bases matching TRBD1. The CDR3 runs to 15 residues. The V segment lost 6 bases and the J segment 11 bases; nucleotides outside the gene matches: 11. From germline, CDR1 is SGHAT and CDR2 FQNNGV. The DNA for the CDR3 is TGTGCCAGCAGTTCGGACAGGGGAGTCTTCCCACCCCTCCACTTT. This sequence encodes CASSSDRGVFPPLHF.

CDR3 nucleotide sequence: TGTGCCAGCTCACCTGTTAGCGGATACTACGAGCAGTACTTC. Translating it yields CASSPVSGYYEQYF. The chain uses TRBV18 and TRBJ2-7; possible D gene TRBD2, 6 bases. The CDR3 totals 14 residues. The V end was cut by 3 bases, the J end by 3 bases, with 12 bases between. Germline V gene data show CDR1 as KGHSH and CDR2 as LQKENI.

The V gene is TRBV28, the J gene TRBJ2-1; 12 bases agree with TRBD2. This CDR3 has 15 residues. CDR1 MDHEN and CDR2 SYDVKM come from the germline V gene. J lost 7 bases, V lost 7 bases, and 8 bases had no gene match. CDR3 sequence reads: CASTRLAGDTNEQFF. CDR3 DNA: TGTGCCAGCACCCGACTAGCGGGAGATACAAATGAGCAGTTCTTC.

The DNA of the CDR3 is TGCGCCAGCAGCTTGGAGACAGATTCACCCCTCCACTTT. It translates to CASSLETDSPLHF. The chain employs TRBV5-1 and TRBJ1-6, with a possible D match to TRBD1 (5 bases). Trimming pared 0 bases from V and 8 bases from J, leaving 6 bases between. There are 13 residues in the CDR3. Germline assignment: CDR1 SGHRS and CDR2 YFSETQ.

The chain links TRBV28 to TRBJ2-1, with 14 nucleotides matching TRBD2. V shed 2 bases, J shed 6 bases, and the junction held 12 bases outside the gene matches. The CDR3 consists of 19 residues. Germline assignment: CDR1 MDHEN and CDR2 SYDVKM. DNA of the CDR3: TGTGCCAGCAGTTTAGCCGGACATATAGGACTAGCGGGGGGCAATGAGCAGTTCTTC. It yields the protein CASSLAGHIGLAGGNEQFF.

The chain couples TRBV29-1 to TRBJ2-5; D is perhaps TRBD2 (6 bases). The length of the CDR3 is 12 residues. V lost 4 bases, J lost 5 bases, and 11 bases lay in between. CDR1 and CDR2 (germline): SQVTM, ANQGSEA. The DNA of the CDR3 is TGCAGCGTTGGGCGGGGCGAGGAGACCCAGTACTTC. Translation: CSVGRGEETQYF.

The chain joins TRBV19 to TRBJ2-5; 7 nucleotides agree with TRBD2. CDR1 LNHDA and CDR2 SQIVND come from the germline V gene (reference sequence). With 4 bases clipped from V and 5 bases from J, the junction kept 10 bases outside the gene matches. CDR3 size: 15 residues. The chain's CDR3 is CASSKGTKTGETQYF. In DNA form, the CDR3 reads TGTGCCAGTAGTAAAGGGACTAAGACTGGGGAGACCCAGTACTTC. Using reference TRBV19 and TRBJ2-5 for the parts outside the CDR3, the full variable domain is DGGITQSPKYLFRKEGQNVTLSCEQNLNHDAMYWYRQDPGQGLRLIYYSQIVNDFQKGDIAEGYSVSREKKESFPLTVTSAQKNPTAFYLCASSKGTKTGETQYFGPGTRLLVL.

The rearrangement uses TRBV5-1 and TRBJ2-1; 9 nucleotides line up with TRBD1. The V gene end was trimmed by 4 bases and the J gene end by 7 bases; junction bases not matched to a gene: 6. The germline V gene encodes CDR1 SGHRS and CDR2 YFSETQ. This CDR3 comprises 14 residues. CDR3 coding DNA: TGCGCCAGCAGCAGGACAGGGGAAGGGAATGAGCAGTTCTTC. Encoded protein: CASSRTGEGNEQFF.

The chain employs TRBV10-1 and TRBJ2-5; 9 positions match TRBD2. The J call may be mistaken, given a closer DNA end match to TRBJ2-7. The CDR3 extends over 14 amino acids. Germline V gene data show CDR1 as WNHNN and CDR2 as SYGVQD (reference sequence). The DNA of the CDR3 is TGCGCCAGCAACTTTAGCGGGAGCTCCTACGAGCAGTACTTC. Its translation: CASNFSGSSYEQYF.

The chain combines TRBV5-6 with TRBJ2-1; D is unresolved. Trimming took off 0 bases at V and 0 bases at J, with 4 bases between the two ends. The CDR3 has 14 amino acids. The germline V gene encodes CDR1 SGHDT and CDR2 YYEEEE. Here the CDR3 reads CASSLVSSYNEQFF. CDR3 nucleotides: TGTGCCAGCAGCTTGGTCTCCTCCTACAATGAGCAGTTCTTC. The variable domain in full, with the rest retrieved from reference TRBV5-6 and TRBJ2-1, is DAGVTQSPTHLIKTRGQQVTLRCSPKSGHDTVSWYQQALGQGPQFIFQYYEEEERQRGNFPDRFSGHQFPNYSSELNVNALLLGDSALYLCASSLVSSYNEQFFGPGTRLTVL.

The V gene is TRBV27, the J gene TRBJ1-1; tentatively, D is TRBD1 (6 bases). With 6 bases removed from V and 11 bases from J, the gap between germline ends came to 16 bases. This CDR3 comprises 12 residues. The germline V gene has CDR1 MNHEY and CDR2 SMNVEV (reference sequence). The CDR3, as DNA: TGTGCCAGCAGCGAACAGGGTCAGGGTGCTTTCTTT. It encodes CASSEQGQGAFF.

V usage is TRBV29-1 and J usage is TRBJ2-1; D perhaps matches TRBD2 (6 bases). The CDR3 contains 16 residues. Germline V lookup: CDR1 SQVTM, CDR2 ANQGSEA. The V gene lost 7 bases and the J gene lost 0 bases, with 19 bases spanning the gap. The CDR3 protein is CSAPLGWRDSYNEQFF. DNA of the CDR3: TGCAGCGCCCCGCTCGGGTGGCGGGACTCCTACAATGAGCAGTTCTTC.

The rearrangement uses TRBV29-1 and TRBJ1-1; D unclear. Looked up from germline, CDR1 is SQVTM and CDR2 is ANQGSEA. The V end was cut by 5 bases, the J end by 5 bases, with 18 bases between. There are 14 residues in the CDR3. In DNA, the CDR3 is TGCAGCGTTTACTATGGCCGTTCGGGAACTGAAGCTTTCTTT. This gives the protein CSVYYGRSGTEAFF.

The V and J genes are TRBV12-1 and TRBJ1-2; the table calls TRBD1, which could not be checked here. TRBV12-1 is marked as a pseudogene. This CDR3 is built from 12 residues. The CDR3, as DNA: TGTGCCAGCAGCTACGAAGGGGATGGCTACACCTTC. Its protein is CASSYEGDGYTF.

On this clone: This sample includes further DNA sequences coding for the same CDR3. For the CDR3, the DNA is TGTGCCAGCAGCTCCGGGACAGGCCTAGAGCAGTACTTC. This codes for CASSSGTGLEQYF. This chain joins TRBV7-3 and TRBJ2-7, with 8 positions matching TRBD1. The CDR3 has 13 residues. With V trimmed by 4 bases and J by 7 bases, 6 bases remained unmatched. The germline CDR1 and CDR2 sequences are SGHTA and FQGTGA.

The gene calls are TRBV28 and TRBJ1-2; TRBD1 matches at 8 bases. V gave up 5 bases and J gave up 3 bases; unmatched junction bases: 5. The CDR3 sequence is 14 residues long. CDR1 and CDR2 (germline): MDHEN, SYDVKM. The CDR3 DNA follows: TGTGCCAGCAGTCGGACAGGGCCCTACTATGGCTACACCTTC. It yields the protein CASSRTGPYYGYTF.

The chain carries TRBV27 and TRBJ1-1, with TRBD1 as a possible D gene (5 bases). The CDR3 extends over 13 amino acids. Trimming took 1 base from V and 6 from J, leaving 9 bases between them. Germline CDR1 is MNHEY and CDR2 is SMNVEV (reference sequence). CDR3 DNA sequence: TGTGCCAGCAGTTTATGGGGGGACGCTGAAGCTTTCTTT. It encodes CASSLWGDAEAFF.

Only a few counts were recorded for this clone. This chain joins TRBV7-2 and TRBJ1-3; D unclear. CDR1 is SGHTA and CDR2 is FQGNSA in the germline V gene. CDR3 length equals 14 residues. V dropped 4 bases and J dropped 2 bases, with 9 bases sitting between them. The DNA for the CDR3 is TGTGCCAGCAGCTCACTGAACCCTGGAAACACCATATATTTT. Translation gives CASSSLNPGNTIYF.